The 8 T cell receptor beta chains in this list originate from one sample, sequenced in a study of shared clonotypes between healthy human individuals. The data were produced by immunoSEQ multiplex PCR, yet TCRdb's version contains in-frame clones alone and is incomplete. The sample contains more than 2,000,000 clones, over 85% of which appear only once. Sequenced sample: naive CD4+ T cells from PBMCs. Subset: CD45RA+ positively selected. Every receptor here comes from a man aged 18 to 29 in good health. Some clones in this sample may be carry-over from other donors' samples.

The chain combines TRBV7-9 with TRBJ2-5, with D unresolved. The CDR3 totals 12 residues. The V gene's germline CDR1 is SEHNR and CDR2 FQNEAQ (reference sequence). V shed 5 bases and J shed 9 bases, with 13 bases lying between them. The chain's CDR3 is CASSADSRPQYF. The CDR3 DNA is TGTGCCAGCAGCGCAGACTCGCGGCCCCAGTACTTC.

The chain couples TRBV5-6 to TRBJ1-2, with D tentatively TRBD1 (5 bases). The V end was cut by 4 bases, the J end by 8 bases, with 15 bases between. CDR1 is SGHDT, CDR2 YYEEEE, per germline. The CDR3 has 13 amino acids. The CDR3 nucleotides read TGTGCCAGCAGCCGGGGGGAGGGATCAGGCTACACCTTC. This translates into CASSRGEGSGYTF.

The J gene is TRBJ1-5, the V gene TRBV6-5, with D unclear. This CDR3 comprises 14 residues. V was clipped by 0 bases and J by 7 bases, with 10 bases between them. Germline CDR1 MNHEY, CDR2 SVGAGI. The CDR3 sequence is CASSYSKDSQPQHF. The CDR3 DNA sequence: TGTGCCAGCAGTTACTCGAAGGATAGCCAGCCCCAGCATTTT.

V gene TRBV9 combines with J gene TRBJ1-3, with D perhaps TRBD1 (6 bases). V was cut by 0 bases and J by 2 bases, with 12 bases left in between. This CDR3 is 16 amino acids long. CDR1 and CDR2 from the germline V gene are SGDLS and YYNGEE. CDR3 nucleotides: TGTGCCAGCAGCGTAGAGGTGACAGGTACTGGAAACACCATATATTTT. It encodes CASSVEVTGTGNTIYF.

This chain connects TRBV6-6 to TRBJ1-2; TRBD1 agrees at 7 bases. The CDR3 has 15 amino acids. Per the germline V gene, CDR1 is MNHNY and CDR2 is SVGAGI (reference sequence). Trimming took 2 bases from V and 4 from J; bases not matched to a gene: 7. The CDR3 region has the DNA TGTGCCAGCAGTTACGAAATAGACAGGGCCTATGGCTACACCTTC. This translates into CASSYEIDRAYGYTF.

The chain has TRBV6-6 and TRBJ2-7; 7 bases are shared with TRBD1. Losses at the gene ends were 2 bases for V and 2 bases for J; bases not matched to a gene: 9. CDR1 and CDR2 (germline): MNHNY, SVGAGI (reference sequence). CDR3 length: 16 amino acids. CDR3 in amino acids: CASSYRPHRGPYEQYF. The CDR3 DNA follows: TGTGCCAGCAGTTACCGACCCCACAGGGGCCCCTACGAGCAGTACTTC.

The chain couples TRBV19 to TRBJ2-2; no definite D call. Germline-derived CDR1 and CDR2 are LNHDA and SQIVND (reference sequence). This CDR3 is 15 amino acids long. V was pared by 3 bases and J by 3 bases, with 11 bases between. The CDR3: CASSMSRLYTGELFF. CDR3 DNA sequence: TGTGCCAGTAGTATGAGTCGGCTTTACACCGGGGAGCTGTTTTTT.

The chain employs TRBV4-3 and TRBJ2-6; the D gene could be TRBD1 or TRBD2 (6 bases each). CDR1 and CDR2 from the germline V gene are LGHNA and YSLEER. V lost 4 bases and J 2 bases, leaving 24 bases between the germline ends. The CDR3 spans 20 residues. The CDR3 sequence: CASSRGGGDFDSAGANVLTF. The CDR3, as DNA: TGCGCCAGCAGCCGAGGAGGGGGTGACTTTGACTCGGCTGGGGCCAACGTCCTGACTTTC.